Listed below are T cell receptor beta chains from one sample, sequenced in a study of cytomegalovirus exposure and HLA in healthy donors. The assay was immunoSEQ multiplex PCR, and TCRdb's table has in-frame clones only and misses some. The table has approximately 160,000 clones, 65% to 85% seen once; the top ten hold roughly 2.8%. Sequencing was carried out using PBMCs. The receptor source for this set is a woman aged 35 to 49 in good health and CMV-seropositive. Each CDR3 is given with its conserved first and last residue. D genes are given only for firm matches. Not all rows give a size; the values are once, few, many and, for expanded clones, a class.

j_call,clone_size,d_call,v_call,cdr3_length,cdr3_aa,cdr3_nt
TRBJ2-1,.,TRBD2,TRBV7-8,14,CASRSGLAGVGQFF,TGTGCCAGCAGATCCGGACTAGCGGGAGTCGGGCAGTTCTTC
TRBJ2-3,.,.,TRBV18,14,CASSDSASTDTQYF,TGTGCCAGCTCAGACTCGGCCAGCACAGATACGCAGTATTTT
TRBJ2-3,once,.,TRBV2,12,CASSDNTDTQYF,TGTGCCAGCAGTGATAACACAGATACGCAGTATTTT
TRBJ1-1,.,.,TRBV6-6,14,CASSYSKTTGQAFF,TGTGCCAGCAGTTACTCGAAAACCACAGGCCAAGCTTTCTTT
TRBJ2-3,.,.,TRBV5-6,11,CASYKGDTQYF,TGTGCCAGCTATAAGGGGGATACGCAGTATTTT
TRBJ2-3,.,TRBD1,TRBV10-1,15,CASSDGTGATDTQYF,TGCGCCAGCAGTGATGGGACAGGGGCTACAGATACGCAGTATTTT
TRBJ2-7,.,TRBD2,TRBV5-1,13,CASSPREGYEQYF,TGCGCCAGCAGTCCTAGGGAGGGGTACGAGCAGTACTTC
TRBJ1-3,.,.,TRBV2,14,CASFGQSSGNTIYF,TGTGCCAGCTTTGGACAGTCCTCTGGAAACACCATATATTTT
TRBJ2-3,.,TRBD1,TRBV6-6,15,CASSPATGGTDTQYF,TGTGCCAGCAGCCCGGCCACAGGGGGCACAGATACGCAGTATTTT
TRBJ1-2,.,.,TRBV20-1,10,CSVKGRGYTF,TGCAGTGTTAAGGGGCGCGGCTACACCTTC
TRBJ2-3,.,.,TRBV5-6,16,CASSLGGWAGTDTQYF,TGTGCCAGCAGCTTGGGTGGCTGGGCTGGAACAGATACGCAGTATTTT
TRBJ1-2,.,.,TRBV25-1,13,CASSEERGYGYTF,TGTGCCAGCAGTGAAGAAAGGGGGTATGGCTACACCTTC
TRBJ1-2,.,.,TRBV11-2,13,CASSPDAGYGYTF,TGTGCCAGCAGTCCCGACGCCGGGTATGGCTACACCTTC
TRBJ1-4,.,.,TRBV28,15,CASSSTQIINEKLFF,TGTGCCAGCAGTAGTACCCAGATTATTAATGAAAAACTGTTTTTT
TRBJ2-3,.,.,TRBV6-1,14,CASSLGVTTDTQYF,TGTGCCAGCAGCCTAGGGGTCACGACAGATACGCAGTATTTT
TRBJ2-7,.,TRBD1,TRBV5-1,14,CASSLEGGYYEQYF,TGCGCCAGCAGCTTGGAAGGGGGCTACTACGAGCAGTACTTC
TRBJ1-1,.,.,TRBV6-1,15,CASSEVDTLNTEAFF,TGTGCCAGCAGTGAAGTTGACACACTGAACACTGAAGCTTTCTTT
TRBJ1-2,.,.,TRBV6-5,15,CASSDGEGSINGYTF,TGTGCCAGCAGCGACGGGGAGGGGTCGATCAATGGCTACACCTTC
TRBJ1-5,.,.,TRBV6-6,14,CASSSTDYNQPQHF,TGTGCCAGCAGTTCCACAGATTACAATCAGCCCCAGCATTTT
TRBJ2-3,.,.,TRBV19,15,CASSQGGPPADTQYF,TGTGCCAGTAGTCAGGGAGGCCCCCCAGCAGATACGCAGTATTTT
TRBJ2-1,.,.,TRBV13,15,CASSAGTTSYNEQFF,TGTGCCAGCAGTGCCGGGACAACCTCCTACAATGAGCAGTTCTTC
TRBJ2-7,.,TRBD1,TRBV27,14,CASSIRQGADEQYF,TGTGCCAGCAGTATCCGACAGGGGGCAGACGAGCAGTACTTC
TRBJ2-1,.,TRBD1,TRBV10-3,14,CAISVIQGDNEQFF,TGTGCCATCAGTGTGATACAGGGGGACAATGAGCAGTTCTTC
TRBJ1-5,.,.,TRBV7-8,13,CASSSQGDQPQHF,TGTGCCAGCAGCTCTCAGGGTGATCAGCCCCAGCATTTT
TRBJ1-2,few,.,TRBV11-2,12,CASSLGGNGYTF,TGTGCCAGCAGCTTAGGAGGGAATGGCTACACCTTC
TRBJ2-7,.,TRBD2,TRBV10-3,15,CAISDTTSGPYEQYF,TGTGCCATCAGCGACACGACTAGCGGGCCCTACGAGCAGTACTTC
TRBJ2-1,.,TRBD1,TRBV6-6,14,CASSSGQGLNEQFF,TGTGCCAGCAGTTCCGGACAGGGTCTCAATGAGCAGTTCTTC
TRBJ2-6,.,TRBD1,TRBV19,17,CASSLRDRGSGANVLTF,TGTGCCAGTAGTTTACGGGACAGGGGTTCTGGGGCCAACGTCCTGACTTTC
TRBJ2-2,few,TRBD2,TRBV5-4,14,CASSVTSDTGELFF,TGTGCCAGCAGCGTGACTAGCGACACCGGGGAGCTGTTTTTT
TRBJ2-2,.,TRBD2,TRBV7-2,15,CASSLVSGGVGELFF,TGTGCCAGCAGCTTAGTGAGCGGGGGGGTCGGGGAGCTGTTTTTT
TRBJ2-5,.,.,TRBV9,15,CASSVAPSVQETQYF,TGTGCCAGCAGCGTAGCGCCGAGTGTCCAAGAGACCCAGTACTTC
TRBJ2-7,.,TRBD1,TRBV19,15,CASSIGNRGSYEQYF,TGTGCCAGTAGTATAGGAAACAGGGGCTCCTACGAGCAGTACTTC
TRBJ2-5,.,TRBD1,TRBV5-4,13,CASSVDRAETQYF,TGTGCCAGCAGCGTGGACAGGGCAGAGACCCAGTACTTC
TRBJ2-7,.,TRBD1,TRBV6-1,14,CASRVQGSSYEQYF,TGTGCCAGCAGAGTACAGGGGAGCTCCTACGAGCAGTACTTC
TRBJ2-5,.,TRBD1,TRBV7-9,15,CASSPGQAIQETQYF,TGTGCCAGCAGCCCGGGACAGGCAATCCAAGAGACCCAGTACTTC
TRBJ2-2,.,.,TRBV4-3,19,CASSQEPTPRGMDTGELFF,TGCGCCAGCAGCCAAGAACCGACGCCCCGGGGGATGGACACCGGGGAGCTGTTTTTT
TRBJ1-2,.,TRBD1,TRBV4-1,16,CASSQLNGGQPYGYTF,TGCGCCAGCAGCCAACTAAATGGGGGACAGCCCTATGGCTACACCTTC
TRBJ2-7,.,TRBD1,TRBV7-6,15,CASSRTGTGNHEQHF,TGTGCCAGCAGCCGGACCGGGACAGGGAACCACGAGCAGCACTTC
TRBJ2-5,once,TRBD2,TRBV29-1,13,CSVARLAEETQYF,TGCAGCGTTGCACGACTAGCAGAAGAGACCCAGTACTTC
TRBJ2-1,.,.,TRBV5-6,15,CASLTAGRPYNEQFF,TGTGCCAGTCTTACGGCGGGCAGACCCTACAATGAGCAGTTCTTC